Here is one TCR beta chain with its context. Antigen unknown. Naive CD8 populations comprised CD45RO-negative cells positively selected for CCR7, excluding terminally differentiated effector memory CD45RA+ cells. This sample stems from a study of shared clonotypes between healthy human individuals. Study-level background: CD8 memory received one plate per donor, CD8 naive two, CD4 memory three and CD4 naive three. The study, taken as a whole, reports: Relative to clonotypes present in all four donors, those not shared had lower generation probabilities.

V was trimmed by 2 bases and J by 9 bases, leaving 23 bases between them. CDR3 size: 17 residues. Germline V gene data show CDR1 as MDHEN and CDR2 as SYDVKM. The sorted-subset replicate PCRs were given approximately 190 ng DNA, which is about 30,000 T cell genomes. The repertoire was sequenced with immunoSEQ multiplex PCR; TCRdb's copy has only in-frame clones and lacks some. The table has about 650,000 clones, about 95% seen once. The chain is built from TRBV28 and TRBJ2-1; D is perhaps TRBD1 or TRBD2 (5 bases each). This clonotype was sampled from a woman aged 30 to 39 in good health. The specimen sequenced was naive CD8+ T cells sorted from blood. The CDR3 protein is CASSLAQDGWGMGEQFF. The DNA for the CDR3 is TGTGCCAGCAGTTTAGCGCAGGACGGGTGGGGGATGGGTGAGCAGTTCTTC.